A single T cell receptor (beta chain) is shown here with its context. The data belong to a study of CD8 T cells in Susac syndrome. RNA totalling about 0.5 to 1 ug underwent reverse transcription with random hexamers. TCRdb redid the calling of the immunoSEQ multiplex PCR reads with MiXCR, one entry per CDR3 protein. The table lists almost 450,000 distinct CDR3 sequences, around 83% of them singletons. Looked up from germline, CDR1 is MDHEN and CDR2 is SYDVKM. This CDR3 spans 15 amino acids. V was shortened by 3 bases and J by 1 base, with 12 bases between the two germline ends. This rearrangement joins TRBV28 to TRBJ2-5, with D perhaps TRBD2 (5 bases). The source of this sequence is a human donor with multiple sclerosis. The source material was CD8+ T cells from PBMCs. The chain's CDR3 is CASSLGERFQETQYF. CDR3 coding DNA: TGTGCCAGCAGTTTGGGAGAGCGTTTCCAAGAGACCCAGTACTTC.